These 28 T cell receptor beta chains share one sample of origin, sequenced in a study of blood T cell repertoires in COVID-19. Generated by immunoSEQ multiplex PCR, the TCRdb table keeps only in-frame clones and is missing some. Of 50,000 to 65,000 clones in the sample, approximately 90% are singletons; the top ten hold about 4%. The sample consisted of peripheral blood. These receptors originate from a man between 65 and 85 years old with acute or convalescent COVID-19.

This chain joins TRBV7-2 and TRBJ2-2; weak D call: TRBD1 (5 bases). The germline V gene has CDR1 SGHTA and CDR2 FQGNSA. CDR3 length: 14 residues. Trimming removed 9 bases from V and 7 bases from J, with 18 bases in between. In DNA, the CDR3 is TGTGCCAGTAGGCCGCCAGGGTCGATCGGGGAGCTGTTTTTT. Amino acid sequence: CASRPPGSIGELFF. Using reference TRBV7-2 and TRBJ2-2 for the parts outside the CDR3, the full variable domain is GAGVSQSPSNKVTEKGKDVELRCDPISGHTALYWYRQSLGQGLEFLIYFQGNSAPDKSGLPSDRFSAERTGGSVSTLTIQRTQQEDSAVYLCASRPPGSIGELFFGEGSRLTVL.

This rearrangement joins TRBV21-1 to TRBJ2-2; the D call of TRBD1 is as the table states it, not checked on the DNA. TRBV21-1 is a pseudogene segment. This CDR3 spans 17 amino acids. As DNA, the CDR3 is TGTGCCAGCAGCAAAGAATCGGAGAACAGGGATCACCGGGGAGCTGTTTTT. Its protein product is CASSKESENRDHRGAVF.

The rearrangement joins TRBV24-1 to TRBJ2-1, with 8 bases matching TRBD1. This CDR3 is built from 13 residues. Unmatched junction bases numbered 9, after V lost 9 bases and J lost 9 bases. Germline V gene sequence: CDR1 KGHDR, CDR2 SFDVKD. The CDR3 region has the DNA TGTGCCACCCATCGACAGGGGCGCCTTGAGCAGTTCTTC. Translation: CATHRQGRLEQFF.

This chain uses TRBV7-7 with TRBJ2-5, with a possible D match to TRBD2 (6 bases). CDR1 SSHAT and CDR2 FNYEAQ come from the germline V gene (reference sequence). V dropped 0 bases and J dropped 1 base, with 6 bases sitting between them. The CDR3 runs 14 residues. The DNA for the CDR3 is TGTGCCAGCAGCTTAGCGGGGGGCCAAGAGACCCAGTACTTC. The encoded protein is CASSLAGGQETQYF.

This chain links TRBV4-2 with TRBJ2-3; 10 bases agree with TRBD2. J gave up 4 bases and V 0 bases, and 4 bases lay outside the gene matches. CDR3 length equals 16 residues. Germline V gene sequence: CDR1 LGHNA, CDR2 YNFKEQ. The CDR3, as DNA: TGTGCCAGCAGCCAAGAACGGCTAGCGGGGGCAGATACGCAGTATTTT. Translating it yields CASSQERLAGADTQYF.

This clone occurred a few times. The V call is TRBV5-1, the J call TRBJ1-6, with 9 bases lining up with TRBD1. V lost 8 bases, J lost 7 bases, and 4 bases stayed unmatched. Germline lookup yields CDR1 SGHRS and CDR2 YFSETQ. This CDR3 spans 13 amino acids. The CDR3: CASKDRGNSPLHF. As DNA, the CDR3 is TGCGCCAGTAAAGACAGGGGGAATTCACCCCTCCACTTT.

The V call is TRBV28, the J call TRBJ1-1; a weak D match, TRBD1 (5 bases). CDR1 and CDR2 from the germline V gene are MDHEN and SYDVKM. Trimming stripped 0 bases from V and 1 base from J, with 6 bases between. The CDR3 sequence is 14 residues long. CDR3 region: CASSLWGGNTEAFF. DNA for the CDR3: TGTGCCAGCAGTTTATGGGGGGGGAACACTGAAGCTTTCTTT.

The chain links TRBV18 to TRBJ2-3, with 12 bases matching TRBD2. Per germline, CDR1 KGHSH and CDR2 LQKENI. There are 15 residues in the CDR3. J lost 4 bases, V lost 5 bases, and 4 bases had no gene match. CDR3 amino acids: CASSTGLAGSDTQYF. The CDR3 DNA reads TGTGCCAGCTCAACTGGACTAGCGGGGTCAGATACGCAGTATTTT.

The chain carries TRBV5-8 and TRBJ2-1; D possibly corresponds to TRBD2 (6 bases). The CDR3 is made up of 14 amino acids. Deletions cut 4 bases from V and 7 bases from J, with 15 bases between. Germline V gene lookup returns CDR1 SGHTS and CDR2 YDEGEE. The CDR3 DNA sequence: TGTGCCAGCAGCCCGGGACCAGGAGGGAATGAGCAGTTCTTC. Its protein product is CASSPGPGGNEQFF. The whole variable domain, filled in from reference TRBV5-8 and TRBJ2-1, reads EAGVTQSPTHLIKTRGQQATLRCSPISGHTSVYWYQQALGLGLQFLLWYDEGEERNRGNFPPRFSGRQFPNYSSELNVNALELEDSALYLCASSPGPGGNEQFFGPGTRLTVL.

This sequence joins TRBV7-2 and TRBJ2-5, with a weak D call TRBD1 (6 bases). This CDR3 comprises 16 residues. The germline gives CDR1 SGHTA, CDR2 FQGNSA. V was cut by 7 bases and J by 2 bases, with 20 bases left in between. In DNA, the CDR3 is TGTGCCAGCACCTTTTACCAGGACAGCCTACAAGAGACCCAGTACTTC. This translates into CASTFYQDSLQETQYF.

The chain carries TRBV13 and TRBJ2-1; D might be TRBD1 (5 bases). The germline gives CDR1 PRHDT, CDR2 FYEKMQ (reference sequence). This CDR3 comprises 15 residues. Between the trimmed V and J ends, which lost 2 bases and 5 bases, there was a span of 13 bases. CDR3: CASSLFQGRHNEQFF. In DNA, the CDR3 is TGTGCCAGCAGCTTATTTCAGGGTAGGCACAATGAGCAGTTCTTC.

The chain employs TRBV5-4 and TRBJ1-2, with a weak D call TRBD1 (6 bases). The V gene's germline CDR1 is SGHNT and CDR2 YYREEE (reference sequence). V shed 4 bases and J shed 8 bases, with 18 bases lying between them. The CDR3 is 14 amino acids. The CDR3 coding sequence is TGTGCCAGCAGCCCTGGCGGGGGGCGGAGCGGCTACACCTTC. As protein: CASSPGGGRSGYTF. The entire variable domain, with the rest obtained from reference TRBV5-4 and TRBJ1-2, is as follows: ETGVTQSPTHLIKTRGQQVTLRCSSQSGHNTVSWYQQALGQGPQFIFQYYREEENGRGNFPPRFSGLQFPNYSSELNVNALELDDSALYLCASSPGGGRSGYTFGSGTRLTVV.

The chain is built from TRBV29-1 and TRBJ2-3, with 10 bases lining up with TRBD1. V dropped 1 base and J dropped 0; count of bases not matched to a gene: 1. CDR3 size: 15 residues. CDR1 is SQVTM, CDR2 ANQGSEA, per germline. CDR3 residues: CSVEGGQGSTDTQYF. In DNA, the CDR3 is TGCAGCGTTGAAGGGGGACAGGGGAGCACAGATACGCAGTATTTT.

The chain employs TRBV30 and TRBJ2-3; TRBD2 aligns across 13 bases. Germline trimming cut 3 bases from V and 2 bases from J; bases unmatched to any gene: 5. The CDR3 contains 16 residues. Germline V gene data show CDR1 as GTSNPN and CDR2 as SVGIG (reference sequence). CDR3 protein: CAWSLGLAGATDTQYF. CDR3 bases: TGTGCCTGGAGCCTTGGACTAGCGGGAGCCACAGATACGCAGTATTTT.

The chain is built from TRBV12-3 or TRBV12-4 and TRBJ2-7; D not certain. Trimming left V 6 bases short and J 0 bases short, with 9 bases between. This CDR3 has 13 amino acids. The CDR3 DNA follows: TGTGCCAGCAGCCGAGCGATCTCCTACGAGCAGTACTTC. It encodes CASSRAISYEQYF.

This clone showed up just once. V usage is TRBV5-6 and J usage is TRBJ1-1, with D maybe TRBD1 (6 bases). The CDR3 spans 16 residues. The V end was cut by 4 bases, the J end by 0 bases, with 16 bases between. CDR1 and CDR2 (germline): SGHDT, YYEEEE. This CDR3 is CASSLPGVLMNTEAFF. The CDR3 DNA follows: TGTGCCAGCAGCCTGCCAGGGGTACTCATGAACACTGAAGCTTTCTTT.

The gene calls are TRBV6-2 or TRBV6-3 and TRBJ2-1, with no clear D. From germline, CDR1 is MNHEY and CDR2 SVGEGT. The CDR3 is made up of 14 amino acids. Trimming removed 0 bases at V and 10 bases at J, with 13 bases between. CDR3 sequence (DNA): TGTGCCAGCAGTTACTCGCCTACCTTTGAGGAGCAGTTCTTC. Its protein product is CASSYSPTFEEQFF.

This sequence joins TRBV7-2 and TRBJ2-6; D is possibly TRBD1 (5 bases). There are 18 residues in the CDR3. V was trimmed by 1 base and J by 0 bases, leaving 13 bases between them. From germline, CDR1 is SGHTA and CDR2 FQGNSA. The DNA for the CDR3 is TGTGCCAGCAGCTTAGACAGGATCCCCATCTCTGGGGCCAACGTCCTGACTTTC. Its translation: CASSLDRIPISGANVLTF. Together with reference TRBV7-2 and TRBJ2-6, the CDR3 gives the full variable domain: GAGVSQSPSNKVTEKGKDVELRCDPISGHTALYWYRQSLGQGLEFLIYFQGNSAPDKSGLPSDRFSAERTGGSVSTLTIQRTQQEDSAVYLCASSLDRIPISGANVLTFGAGSRLTVL.

This rearrangement joins TRBV19 to TRBJ1-4; D is perhaps TRBD1 (6 bases). CDR1 is LNHDA and CDR2 is SQIVND in the germline V gene (reference sequence). This CDR3 comprises 17 residues. Trimming stripped 3 bases from V and 7 bases from J, with 21 bases between. The CDR3: CASSINRVYPNGEKLFF. The CDR3 region has the DNA TGTGCCAGTAGTATTAACAGGGTATACCCCAATGGTGAAAAACTGTTTTTT.

The chain employs TRBV4-1 and TRBJ2-3; TRBD1 aligns across 9 bases. V trimming: 3 bases; J trimming: 0 bases; junction bases outside the gene matches: 4. This CDR3 contains 16 residues. Germline values: CDR1 MGHRA, CDR2 YSYEKL. This chain's CDR3 is CASSQRGTGSTDTQYF. The CDR3 nucleotides read TGCGCCAGCAGCCAGAGGGGGACAGGGAGCACAGATACGCAGTATTTT.

J is TRBJ2-3 and V is TRBV24-1, with 8 bases that match TRBD1. Germline V CDR1 and CDR2: KGHDR, SFDVKD. The CDR3 contains 16 residues. The V segment lost 2 bases and the J segment 6 bases; nucleotides outside the gene matches: 9. The CDR3 here is CATSDWGSQGADTQYF. DNA of the CDR3: TGTGCCACCAGTGATTGGGGATCCCAGGGGGCCGATACGCAGTATTTT.

The gene calls are TRBV6-2 or TRBV6-3 and TRBJ1-3, with D uncertain. V dropped 6 bases and J dropped 0 bases, with 12 bases sitting between them. This CDR3 is 15 amino acids long. CDR1 and CDR2 from the germline V gene are MNHEY and SVGEGT. CDR3 loop: CASSPIQLSGNTIYF. DNA for the CDR3: TGTGCCAGCAGCCCCATACAGCTCTCTGGAAACACCATATATTTT.

This chain connects TRBV27 to TRBJ2-2, with 11 positions matching TRBD2. From germline, CDR1 is MNHEY and CDR2 SMNVEV (reference sequence). The CDR3 is 16 residues long. With V trimmed by 5 bases and J by 5 bases, 7 bases remained unmatched. The DNA for the CDR3 is TGTGCCAGCAGTACTCGACTAGCGGGGAAGACCGGGGAGCTGTTTTTT. This sequence encodes CASSTRLAGKTGELFF.

The chain has TRBV7-2 and TRBJ2-5; 8 bases line up with TRBD1. V trimming: 5 bases; J trimming: 5 bases; junction bases outside the gene matches: 10. CDR3 length: 15 amino acids. Germline values: CDR1 SGHTA, CDR2 FQGNSA. This CDR3 is CASSTRTGIGETQYF. In DNA form, the CDR3 reads TGTGCCAGCAGCACACGGACAGGGATAGGGGAGACCCAGTACTTC.

The chain links TRBV11-2 to TRBJ2-7; 13 nucleotides align to TRBD2. Germline V gene sequence: CDR1 SGHAT, CDR2 FQNNGV. V gave up 5 bases and J gave up 3 bases; unmatched junction bases: 4. The CDR3 sequence is 15 residues long. For the CDR3, the DNA is TGTGCCAGCAGCCAGACTAGCGGGGGGTACTACGAGCAGTACTTC. This sequence encodes CASSQTSGGYYEQYF.

V usage is TRBV15 and J usage is TRBJ2-3; D possibly corresponds to TRBD2 (6 bases). The ends were cut back, 4 bases at V and 6 bases at J, with 17 bases in the middle. Germline lookup yields CDR1 LNHNV and CDR2 YYDKDF (reference sequence). The CDR3 covers 15 residues. CDR3 DNA: TGTGCCACCAGCACTGGGACTGCTCGGAGCGATACGCAGTATTTT. Translated: CATSTGTARSDTQYF.

The rearrangement uses TRBV15 and TRBJ2-1; 8 bases match TRBD2. The ends lost 1 base at V and 7 bases at J; junction bases unmatched: 12. Germline V gene data show CDR1 as LNHNV and CDR2 as YYDKDF (reference sequence). CDR3 length: 17 residues. This CDR3 is CATSRVDSGETVNEQFF. The CDR3 nucleotides are TGTGCCACCAGCAGAGTGGATAGCGGGGAAACGGTAAATGAGCAGTTCTTC.

The chain employs TRBV19 and TRBJ1-5; 12 nucleotides agree with TRBD1. Germline V lookup: CDR1 LNHDA, CDR2 SQIVND (reference sequence). The CDR3 is made up of 15 amino acids. With 4 bases clipped from V and 5 bases from J, the junction kept 3 bases outside the gene matches. This CDR3 reads CASSRDRGRDQPQHF. The CDR3 DNA follows: TGTGCCAGTAGTAGGGACAGGGGGCGCGATCAGCCCCAGCATTTT.